The T cell receptor beta chain described here comes from a study of blood T cell repertoires in COVID-19. Authors' data handling: Reference gene primer amplification in the assay estimated nucleated cell counts. Clones were read by immunoSEQ multiplex PCR, and TCRdb kept only the in-frame ones, dropping some. V, J and clone size are those of that table, while D and trimming were read from the DNA. The sample yields 300,000 to 400,000 clones, 85% to 90% seen once. Germline CDR1 reads SQVTM; CDR2 reads ANQGSEA. With 6 bases removed from V and 4 bases from J, the gap between germline ends came to 15 bases. This CDR3 has 13 residues.

The TCR comes from a woman in her sixties or seventies with COVID-19, enrolled during active disease. The sequenced material came from peripheral blood. The chain employs TRBV29-1 and TRBJ1-2, with D tentatively TRBD1 (5 bases). The CDR3 here is CSVHTRGVYGYTF. The CDR3 bases are TGCAGCGTGCACACCCGGGGGGTCTATGGCTACACCTTC.